This T cell receptor beta chain was captured in a study of metastatic and nonmetastatic thyroid tumors. Study at large: Malignant thyroid and benign thyroid patients provided blood and tumor or nodule tissue whose repertoires were compared. Study results and caveats: Malignant tumors reportedly showed significantly higher TCR beta diversity than benign nodules in both blood and tumor.

Not a single patient had been given any form of treatment at any point before undergoing thyroid surgery. In this sample, this clone turned up many times. As yet, its antigen is unknown. TCRdb re-called clones via MiXCR from the PCR reads. The repertoire holds approximately 13,000 clones, with around a quarter as singletons. The CDR3 extends over 11 amino acids. V lost 6 bases to trimming and J lost 7 bases; unmatched junction nucleotides: 4. Germline V gene lookup returns CDR1 SQVTM and CDR2 ANQGSEA. The chain combines TRBV29-1 with TRBJ1-1; 8 bases map to TRBD1. This receptor was obtained from a female donor with papillary thyroid cancer or a benign thyroid nodule (not recorded which). Some clones in this sample may be carry-over from other donors' samples. The source material was blood. CDR3 nucleotide sequence: TGCAGCGTCGGACAGGGAGTTGAAGCTTTCTTT. Translated: CSVGQGVEAFF.